This T cell receptor (beta chain) is drawn from a study of blood T cell repertoires in COVID-19. Study-wide context: Acute and convalescent COVID-19 specimens originated in the United States, Italy and Spain. Sources were T cells, B-cell-depleted T cells, or PBMCs; the material itself was cDNA or gDNA.

Germline assignment: CDR1 SGHDN and CDR2 FVKESK. CDR3 length equals 17 residues. V lost 3 bases to trimming and J lost 6 bases; unmatched junction nucleotides: 13. Per the original data handling: Nucleated cell counts were estimated from reference gene primer amplification. Only in-frame clones appear in the TCRdb table, and some are missing; sequencing was by immunoSEQ multiplex PCR. Clonal size and the V and J genes are those of that table, whereas D and trimming came from the DNA. The sample has some 70,000 clones; 65% to 85% are singletons. The sample taken for sequencing was peripheral blood. The source of this sequence is a man between 50 and 59 years old with active COVID-19. The V gene is TRBV14, the J gene TRBJ2-2; TRBD1 matches at 7 bases. In DNA form, the CDR3 reads TGTGCCAGCAGCCACAGAGACAGGGTTTCCGGGCCCGGGGAGCTGTTTTTT. As protein: CASSHRDRVSGPGELFF.